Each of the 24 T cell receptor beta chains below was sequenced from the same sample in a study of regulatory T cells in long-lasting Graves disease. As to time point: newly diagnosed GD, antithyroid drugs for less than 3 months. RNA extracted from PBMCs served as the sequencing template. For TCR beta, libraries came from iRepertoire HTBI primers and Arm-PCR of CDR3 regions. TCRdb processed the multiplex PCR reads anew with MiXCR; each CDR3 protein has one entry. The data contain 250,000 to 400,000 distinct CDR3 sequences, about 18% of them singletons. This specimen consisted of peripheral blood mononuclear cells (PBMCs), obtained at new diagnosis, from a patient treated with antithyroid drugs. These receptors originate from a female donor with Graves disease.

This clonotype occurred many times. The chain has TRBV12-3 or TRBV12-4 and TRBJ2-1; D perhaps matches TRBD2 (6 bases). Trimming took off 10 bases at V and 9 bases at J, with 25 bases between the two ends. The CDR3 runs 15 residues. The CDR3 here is CAIGESGSHGGEQFF. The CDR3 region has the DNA TGTGCCATCGGAGAATCGGGGAGTCACGGGGGTGAGCAGTTCTTC.

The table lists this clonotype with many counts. The CDR3 nucleotides are TGCAGTGCTACATGGGCCGGGACTGGGGATGAGCAGTTCTTC. Translated, it gives CSATWAGTGDEQFF. This chain links TRBV20-1 with TRBJ2-1, with D perhaps matching TRBD2 (6 bases). CDR3 size: 14 residues. Trimming left V 4 bases short and J 8 bases short, with 18 bases between. Germline V lookup: CDR1 DFQATT, CDR2 SNEGSKA (reference sequence).

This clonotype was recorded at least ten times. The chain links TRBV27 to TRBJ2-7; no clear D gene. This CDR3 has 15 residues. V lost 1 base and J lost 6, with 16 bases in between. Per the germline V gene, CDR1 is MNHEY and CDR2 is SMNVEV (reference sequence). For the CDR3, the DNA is TGTGCCAGCAGTTTATTTGGGCCCATGAAGTCCGAGCAGTACTTC. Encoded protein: CASSLFGPMKSEQYF.

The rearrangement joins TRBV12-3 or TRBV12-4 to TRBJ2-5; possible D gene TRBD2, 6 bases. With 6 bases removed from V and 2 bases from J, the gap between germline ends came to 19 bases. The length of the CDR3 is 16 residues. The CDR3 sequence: CASSSRREGVQETQYF. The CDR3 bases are TGTGCCAGCAGCTCCCGGAGGGAAGGGGTTCAAGAGACCCAGTACTTC.

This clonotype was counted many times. The CDR3 DNA reads as TGTGCCAGCAGTTTGCTCCAATATGGCTACACCTTC. Its protein is CASSLLQYGYTF. The chain is built from TRBV28 and TRBJ1-2, with D uncertain. Deletions cut 3 bases from V and 5 bases from J, with 7 bases between. This CDR3 is 12 amino acids long. Germline values: CDR1 MDHEN, CDR2 SYDVKM.

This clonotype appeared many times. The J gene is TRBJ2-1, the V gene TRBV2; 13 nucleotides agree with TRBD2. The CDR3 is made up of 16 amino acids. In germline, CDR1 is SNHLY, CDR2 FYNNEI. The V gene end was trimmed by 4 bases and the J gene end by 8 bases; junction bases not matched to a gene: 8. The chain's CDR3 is CASSASGTSGIYEQFF. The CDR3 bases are TGTGCCAGCAGTGCGTCCGGGACTAGCGGGATCTATGAGCAGTTCTTC.

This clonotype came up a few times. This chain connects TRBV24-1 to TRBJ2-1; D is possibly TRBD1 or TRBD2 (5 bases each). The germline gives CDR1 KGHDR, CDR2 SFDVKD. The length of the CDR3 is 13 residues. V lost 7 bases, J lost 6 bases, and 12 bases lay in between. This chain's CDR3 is CATSSGLRNEQFF. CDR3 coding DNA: TGTGCCACCAGCTCGGGGCTGCGCAATGAGCAGTTCTTC.

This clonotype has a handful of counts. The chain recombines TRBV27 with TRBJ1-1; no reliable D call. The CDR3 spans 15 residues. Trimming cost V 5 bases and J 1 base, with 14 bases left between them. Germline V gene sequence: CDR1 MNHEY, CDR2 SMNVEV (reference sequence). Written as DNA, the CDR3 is TGTGCCAGCAGTCTCATACCCACCTGGAACACTGAAGCTTTCTTT. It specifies CASSLIPTWNTEAFF.

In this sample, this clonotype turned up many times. The DNA for the CDR3 is TGTGCCAGCACGACAGGGAACAATGAGCAGTTCTTC. This encodes CASTTGNNEQFF. The rearrangement joins TRBV6-1 to TRBJ2-1; 7 nucleotides align to TRBD1. J was trimmed by 5 bases and V by 7 bases; bases with no gene match: 2. CDR3 size: 12 residues. Germline loops: CDR1 MNHNS, CDR2 SASEGT.

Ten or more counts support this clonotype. The CDR3 region is CATSARGGSGRDIQYF. The CDR3 DNA is TGTGCCACCAGTGCCCGCGGGGGTAGCGGGAGAGACATTCAGTACTTC. The chain links TRBV24-1 to TRBJ2-4; 9 nucleotides line up with TRBD2. CDR1 and CDR2 from the germline V gene are KGHDR and SFDVKD. This CDR3 has 16 residues. Losses at the gene ends were 5 bases for V and 8 bases for J; bases not matched to a gene: 12.

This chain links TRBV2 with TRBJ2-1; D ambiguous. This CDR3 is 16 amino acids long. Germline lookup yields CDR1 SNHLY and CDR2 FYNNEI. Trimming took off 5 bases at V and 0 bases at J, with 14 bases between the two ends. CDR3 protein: CASSPSLGSSYNEQFF. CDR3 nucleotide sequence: TGTGCCAGCAGTCCTTCACTGGGATCCTCCTACAATGAGCAGTTCTTC.

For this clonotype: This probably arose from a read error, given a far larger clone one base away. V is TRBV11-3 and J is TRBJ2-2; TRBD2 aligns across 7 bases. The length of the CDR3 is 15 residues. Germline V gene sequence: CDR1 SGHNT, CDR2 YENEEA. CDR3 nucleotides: TGTGCCAGCAGCCTAGGGAGGGTCGGCAACGGGGAGCTGTTGTTT. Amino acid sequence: CASSLGRVGNGELLF.

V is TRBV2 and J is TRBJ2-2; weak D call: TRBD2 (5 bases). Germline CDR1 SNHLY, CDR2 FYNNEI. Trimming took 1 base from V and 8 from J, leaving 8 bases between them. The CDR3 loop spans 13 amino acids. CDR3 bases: TGTGCCAGCAGTGAAGGCGGGTATGGGGAGCTGTTTTTT. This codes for CASSEGGYGELFF.

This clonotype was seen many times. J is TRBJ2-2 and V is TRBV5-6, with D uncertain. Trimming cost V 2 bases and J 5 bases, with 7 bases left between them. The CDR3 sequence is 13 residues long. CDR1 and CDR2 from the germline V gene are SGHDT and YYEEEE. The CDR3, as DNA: TGTGCCAGCAGCTTTATGGGAACCGGGGAGCTGTTTTTT. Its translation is CASSFMGTGELFF.

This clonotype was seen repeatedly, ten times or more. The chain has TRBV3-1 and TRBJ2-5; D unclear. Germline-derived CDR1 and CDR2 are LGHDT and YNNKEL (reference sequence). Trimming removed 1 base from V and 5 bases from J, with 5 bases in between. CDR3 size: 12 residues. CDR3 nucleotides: TGTGCCAGCAGCCAAGGGAAGGAGACCCAGTACTTC. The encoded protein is CASSQGKETQYF.

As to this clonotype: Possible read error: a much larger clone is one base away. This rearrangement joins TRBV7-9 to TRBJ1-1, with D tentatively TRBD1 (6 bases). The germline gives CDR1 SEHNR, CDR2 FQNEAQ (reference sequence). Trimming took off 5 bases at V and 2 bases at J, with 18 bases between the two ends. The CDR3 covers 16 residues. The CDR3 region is CASSARARQVNTEAFF. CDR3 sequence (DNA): TGTGCCAGCAGCGCAAGGGCGAGACAGGTTAACACTGAAGCTTTCTTT. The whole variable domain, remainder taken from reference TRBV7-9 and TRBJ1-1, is DTGVSQNPRHKITKRGQNVTFRCDPISEHNRLYWYRQTLGQGPEFLTYFQNEAQLEKSRLLSDRFSAERPKGSFSTLEIQRTEQGDSAMYLCASSARARQVNTEAFFGQGTRLTVV.

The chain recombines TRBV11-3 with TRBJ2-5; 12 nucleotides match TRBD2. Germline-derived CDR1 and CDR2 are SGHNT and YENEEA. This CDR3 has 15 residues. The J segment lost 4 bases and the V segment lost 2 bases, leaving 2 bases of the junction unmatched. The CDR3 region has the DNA TGTGCCAGCAGCTTACGGACTAGCGGGACAGAGACCCAGTACTTC. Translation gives CASSLRTSGTETQYF.

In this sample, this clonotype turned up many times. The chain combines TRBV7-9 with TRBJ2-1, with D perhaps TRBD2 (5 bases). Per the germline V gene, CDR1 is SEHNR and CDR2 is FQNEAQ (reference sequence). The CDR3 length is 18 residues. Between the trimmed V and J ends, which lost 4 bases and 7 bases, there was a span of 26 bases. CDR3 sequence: CASSSLPFGRDERNEQFF. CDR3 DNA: TGTGCCAGCAGCTCCCTTCCGTTTGGACGGGATGAGAGGAATGAGCAGTTCTTC.

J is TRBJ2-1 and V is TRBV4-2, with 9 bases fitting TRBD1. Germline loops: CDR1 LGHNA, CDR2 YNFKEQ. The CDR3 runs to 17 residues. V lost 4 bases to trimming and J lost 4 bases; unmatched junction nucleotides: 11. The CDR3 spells CASSPTGQGEGYNEQFF. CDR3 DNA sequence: TGTGCCAGCAGCCCGACGGGACAGGGCGAAGGATACAATGAGCAGTTCTTC.

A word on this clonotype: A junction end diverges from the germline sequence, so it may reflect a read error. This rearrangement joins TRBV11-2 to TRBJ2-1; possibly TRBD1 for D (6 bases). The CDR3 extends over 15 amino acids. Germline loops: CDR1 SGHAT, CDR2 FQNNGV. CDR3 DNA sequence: TGTGCCAGCAGCTTATCCAGGGGCTTCAACAATAAGCAGTTCTTC. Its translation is CASSLSRGFNNKQFF. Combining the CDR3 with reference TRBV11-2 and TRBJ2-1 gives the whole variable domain EAGVAQSPRYKIIEKRQSVAFWCNPISGHATLYWYQQILGQGPKLLIQFQNNGVVDDSQLPKDRFSAERLKGVDSTLKIQPAKLEDSAVYLCASSLSRGFNNKQFFGPGTRLTVL.

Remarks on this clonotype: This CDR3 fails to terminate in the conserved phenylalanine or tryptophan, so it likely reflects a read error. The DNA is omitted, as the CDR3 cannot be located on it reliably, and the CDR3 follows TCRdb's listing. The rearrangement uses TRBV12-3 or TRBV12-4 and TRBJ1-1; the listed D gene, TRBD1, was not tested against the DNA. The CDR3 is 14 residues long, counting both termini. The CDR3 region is CASSSTGQGREDFL.

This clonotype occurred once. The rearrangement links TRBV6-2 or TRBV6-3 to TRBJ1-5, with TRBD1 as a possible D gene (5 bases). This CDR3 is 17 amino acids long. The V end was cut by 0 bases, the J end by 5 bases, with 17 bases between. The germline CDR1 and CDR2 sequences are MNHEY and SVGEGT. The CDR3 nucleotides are TGTGCCAGCAGTTACTCGGGCGGGGGGGTTGGTCATCAGCCCCAGCATTTT. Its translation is CASSYSGGGVGHQPQHF.

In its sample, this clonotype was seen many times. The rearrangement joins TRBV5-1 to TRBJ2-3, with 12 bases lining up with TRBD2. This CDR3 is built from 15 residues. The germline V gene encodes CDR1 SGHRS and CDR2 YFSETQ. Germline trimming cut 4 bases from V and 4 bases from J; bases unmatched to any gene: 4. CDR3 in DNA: TGCGCCAGCAGCGGACTAGCGGGAAGTTCAGATACGCAGTATTTT. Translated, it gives CASSGLAGSSDTQYF.

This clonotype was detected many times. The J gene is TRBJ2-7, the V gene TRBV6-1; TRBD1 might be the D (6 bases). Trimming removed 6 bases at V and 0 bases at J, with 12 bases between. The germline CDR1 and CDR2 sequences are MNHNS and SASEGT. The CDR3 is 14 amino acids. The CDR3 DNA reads TGTGCCAGCAGAAACAGGGAGAGCTCCTACGAGCAGTACTTC. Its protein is CASRNRESSYEQYF.